Listed below are T cell receptor beta chains from one sample, sequenced in a study of early T cells in non-severe SARS-CoV-2 infection. Each CDR3 protein gets one entry after TCRdb re-called the 5' RACE reads with MiXCR. The sample shows 40,000 to 60,000 distinct CDR3 sequences, 8.5% to 10% of them seen only once. Source material: whole blood. These receptors were obtained from an adult who was a healthcare worker with PCR-confirmed SARS-CoV-2 infection or an uninfected control (not recorded which). CDR3s include the opening cysteine and the closing phenylalanine or tryptophan. The order of the fields is CDR3 DNA, CDR3 protein, D gene, clone size, V gene, J gene. The D gene is left open where the match is weak. A row's size may be missing; if present it is once, few, many or a size class.

TGTGCCAGTAGTGAAGAGTGGGACTACTACTACAATGAGCAGTTCTTC	CASSEEWDYYYNEQFF	TRBD2	.	TRBV19	TRBJ2-1
TGTGCCATCAGTGAGTCGTCCTACGAGCAGTACTTC	CAISESSYEQYF	.	many	TRBV10-3	TRBJ2-7
TGCGCCAGCAGCCCAAGCAGGGACAGGGGATCACCCCTCCACTTT	CASSPSRDRGSPLHF	TRBD1	.	TRBV5-1	TRBJ1-6
TGTGCCAGTAGTCGAGGGGGCCACGAGCAGTACTTC	CASSRGGHEQYF	TRBD1	many	TRBV19	TRBJ2-7
TGCGCCAGCAGCAATAGCGCAAGCTCCTACAATGAGCAGTTCTTC	CASSNSASSYNEQFF	.	.	TRBV5-1	TRBJ2-1
TGTGCCAGCAGTCCCAGTGGGGTTACAGTAGAGGATACGCAGTATTTT	CASSPSGVTVEDTQYF	.	.	TRBV12-3/TRBV12-4	TRBJ2-3
TGTGCCAGCAGCTTACGGGGTCCTGAGATGAACACTGAAGCTTTCTTT	CASSLRGPEMNTEAFF	.	.	TRBV7-3	TRBJ1-1
TGTGCCAGCAGCCGGAGTAGCGGGAAAGAGACCCAGTACTTC	CASSRSSGKETQYF	TRBD2	few	TRBV7-2	TRBJ2-5
TGTGCCAGCAGTTTTAACTTCGTGGGACTAGGATCAGATACGCAGTATTTT	CASSFNFVGLGSDTQYF	TRBD2	many	TRBV27	TRBJ2-3
TGTGCCAGCAGCACCAGCGGATACGAGCAGTACTTC	CASSTSGYEQYF	.	.	TRBV28	TRBJ2-7
TGTGCCAGCAGTGACGGGGGGCTGGTCGATGGCTACACCTTC	CASSDGGLVDGYTF	.	many	TRBV6-4	TRBJ1-2
TGTGCCATCAGTGATGCGCCCCGAACCCAAGAGACCCAGTACTTC	CAISDAPRTQETQYF	.	.	TRBV10-3	TRBJ2-5
TGTGCCAGCAGCGTAGATGCAGGGGGCTGGTACGAGCAGTACTTC	CASSVDAGGWYEQYF	TRBD1	.	TRBV9	TRBJ2-7
TGTGCCAGCAGTTTTGGCATCTCCTACGAGCAGTACTTC	CASSFGISYEQYF	.	few	TRBV28	TRBJ2-7
TGTGCCAGCAGCTTAGGGGTAAACCGACGGGGCACCATATATTTT	CASSLGVNRRGTIYF	.	many	TRBV7-9	TRBJ1-3
TGTGCCAGCAGTTTAAGGGGGGGCAGCGAGCAGTACTTC	CASSLRGGSEQYF	.	many	TRBV28	TRBJ2-7
TGTGCCAGTCGACAGGGCCTCAATCAGCCCCAGCATTTT	CASRQGLNQPQHF	TRBD1	.	TRBV19	TRBJ1-5
TGTGCCATCAGTGAGTCTCAGGGGACGGTGAACACTGAAGCTTTCTTT	CAISESQGTVNTEAFF	.	many	TRBV10-3	TRBJ1-1
TGTGCCAGCAGTTCTAGCGGGACGTCCCAAGGCGGGATAGTCGAGCAGTACTTC	CASSSSGTSQGGIVEQYF	TRBD2	.	TRBV6-5	TRBJ2-7
TGTGCCAGCAGTCCGCCGGGACTCTCCTGGGGGCAGTACTTC	CASSPPGLSWGQYF	.	.	TRBV27	TRBJ2-7
TGCAGCGTCGAGTGGGTTCCAGGGGCCGGAGAGCAGTACTTC	CSVEWVPGAGEQYF	.	many	TRBV29-1	TRBJ2-7
TGTGCCAGCAGATCCGCCGGGGCCCTCTCCTACGAGCAGTACTTC	CASRSAGALSYEQYF	.	many	TRBV7-6	TRBJ2-7